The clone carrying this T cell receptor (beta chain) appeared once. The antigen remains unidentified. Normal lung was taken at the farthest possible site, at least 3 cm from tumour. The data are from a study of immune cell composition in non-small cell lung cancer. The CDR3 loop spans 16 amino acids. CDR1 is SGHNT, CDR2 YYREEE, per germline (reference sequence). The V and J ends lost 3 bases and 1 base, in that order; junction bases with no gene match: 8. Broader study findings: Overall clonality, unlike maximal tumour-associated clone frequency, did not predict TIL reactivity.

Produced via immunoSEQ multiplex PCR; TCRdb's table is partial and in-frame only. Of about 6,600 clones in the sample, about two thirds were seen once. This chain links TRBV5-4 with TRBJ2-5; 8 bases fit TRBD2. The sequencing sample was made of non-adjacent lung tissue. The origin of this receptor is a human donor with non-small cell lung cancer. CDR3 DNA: TGTGCCAGCAGCTCCAGGACTAGCCAACTCCAAGAGACCCAGTACTTC. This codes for CASSSRTSQLQETQYF.